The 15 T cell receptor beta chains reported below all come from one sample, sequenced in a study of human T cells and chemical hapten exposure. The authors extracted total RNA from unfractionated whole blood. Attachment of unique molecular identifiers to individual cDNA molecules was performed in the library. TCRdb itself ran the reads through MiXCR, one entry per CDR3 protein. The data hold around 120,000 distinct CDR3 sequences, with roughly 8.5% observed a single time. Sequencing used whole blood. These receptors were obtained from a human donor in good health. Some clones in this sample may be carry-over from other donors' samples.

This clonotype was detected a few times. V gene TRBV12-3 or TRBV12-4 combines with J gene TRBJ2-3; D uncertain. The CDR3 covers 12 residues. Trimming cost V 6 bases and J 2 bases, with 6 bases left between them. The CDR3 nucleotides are TGTGCCAGCAGACCCAACACAGATACGCAGTATTTT. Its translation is CASRPNTDTQYF.

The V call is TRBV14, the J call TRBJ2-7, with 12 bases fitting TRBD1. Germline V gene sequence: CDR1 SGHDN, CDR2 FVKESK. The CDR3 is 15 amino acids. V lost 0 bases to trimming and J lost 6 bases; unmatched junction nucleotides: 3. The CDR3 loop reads CASSQDGTGGPEQYF. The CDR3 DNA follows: TGTGCCAGCAGCCAAGACGGGACAGGGGGCCCCGAGCAGTACTTC.

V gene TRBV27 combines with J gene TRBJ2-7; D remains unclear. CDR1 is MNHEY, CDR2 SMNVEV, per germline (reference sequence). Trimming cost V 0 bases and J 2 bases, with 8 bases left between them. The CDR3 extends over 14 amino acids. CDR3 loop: CASSLSRGAYEQYF. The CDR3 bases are TGTGCCAGCAGTTTATCGCGTGGGGCCTACGAGCAGTACTTC.

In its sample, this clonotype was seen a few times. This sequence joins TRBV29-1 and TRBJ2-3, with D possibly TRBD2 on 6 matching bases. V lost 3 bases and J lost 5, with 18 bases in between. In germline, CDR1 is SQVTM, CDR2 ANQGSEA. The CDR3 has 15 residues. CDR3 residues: CSVESVLARQDTQYF. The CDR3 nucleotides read TGCAGCGTTGAGTCGGTCCTAGCGAGGCAAGATACGCAGTATTTT.

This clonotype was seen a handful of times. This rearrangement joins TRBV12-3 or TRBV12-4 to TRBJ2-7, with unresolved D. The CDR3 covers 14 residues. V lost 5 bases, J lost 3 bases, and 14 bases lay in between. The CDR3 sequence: CASSPPDGDYEQYF. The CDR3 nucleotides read TGTGCCAGCAGTCCGCCCGATGGGGACTACGAGCAGTACTTC.

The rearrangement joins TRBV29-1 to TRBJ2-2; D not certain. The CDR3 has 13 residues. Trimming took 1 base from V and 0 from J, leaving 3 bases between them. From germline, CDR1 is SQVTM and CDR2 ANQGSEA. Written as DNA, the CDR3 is TGCAGCGTTGAAGGCCCGAACACCGGGGAGCTGTTTTTT. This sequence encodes CSVEGPNTGELFF.

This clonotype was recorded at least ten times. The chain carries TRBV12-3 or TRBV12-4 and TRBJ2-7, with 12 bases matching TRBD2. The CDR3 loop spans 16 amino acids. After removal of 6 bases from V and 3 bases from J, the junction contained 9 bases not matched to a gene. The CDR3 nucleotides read TGTGCCAGCAGCCTAGGACTAGCGGGACCATTCTACGAGCAGTACTTC. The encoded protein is CASSLGLAGPFYEQYF.

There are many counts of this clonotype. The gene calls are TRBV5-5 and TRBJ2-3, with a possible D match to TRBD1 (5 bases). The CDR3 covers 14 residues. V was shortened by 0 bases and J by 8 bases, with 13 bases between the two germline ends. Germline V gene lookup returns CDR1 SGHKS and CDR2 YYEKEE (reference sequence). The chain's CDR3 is CASSLGQRGGTQYF. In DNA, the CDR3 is TGTGCCAGCAGCTTGGGACAGCGAGGTGGTACGCAGTATTTT. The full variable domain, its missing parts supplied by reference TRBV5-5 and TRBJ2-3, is DAGVTQSPTHLIKTRGQQVTLRCSPISGHKSVSWYQQVLGQGPQFIFQYYEKEERGRGNFPDRFSARQFPNYSSELNVNALLLGDSALYLCASSLGQRGGTQYFGPGTRLTVL.

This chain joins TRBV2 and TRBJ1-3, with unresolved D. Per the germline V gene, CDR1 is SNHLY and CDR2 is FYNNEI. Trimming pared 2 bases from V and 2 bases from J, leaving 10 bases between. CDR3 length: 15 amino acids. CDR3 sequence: CASSESTIPGNTIYF. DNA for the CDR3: TGTGCCAGCAGTGAATCGACGATACCTGGAAACACCATATATTTT.

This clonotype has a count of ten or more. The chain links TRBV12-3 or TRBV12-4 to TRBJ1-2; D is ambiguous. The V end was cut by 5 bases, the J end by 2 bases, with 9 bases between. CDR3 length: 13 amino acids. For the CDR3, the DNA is TGTGCCAGCAGTCCGGACGGGAACTATGGCTACACCTTC. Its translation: CASSPDGNYGYTF.

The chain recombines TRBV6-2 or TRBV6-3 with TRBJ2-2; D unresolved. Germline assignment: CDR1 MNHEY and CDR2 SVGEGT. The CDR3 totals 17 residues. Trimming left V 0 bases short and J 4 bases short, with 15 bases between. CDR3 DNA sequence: TGTGCCAGCAGTTACTCGACTGGGGTGGCTACCACCGGGGAGCTGTTTTTT. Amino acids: CASSYSTGVATTGELFF.

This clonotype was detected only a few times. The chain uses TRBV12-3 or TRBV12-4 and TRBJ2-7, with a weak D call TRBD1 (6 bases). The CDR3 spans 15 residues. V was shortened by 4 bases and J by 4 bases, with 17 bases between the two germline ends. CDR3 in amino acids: CASSSQTGPFYEQYF. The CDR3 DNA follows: TGTGCCAGCAGTTCTCAGACAGGCCCCTTTTACGAGCAGTACTTC.

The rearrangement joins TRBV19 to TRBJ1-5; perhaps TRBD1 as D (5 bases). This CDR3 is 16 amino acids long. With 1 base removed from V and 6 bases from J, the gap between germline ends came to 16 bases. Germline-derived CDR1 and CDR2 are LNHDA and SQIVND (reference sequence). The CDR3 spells CASSIAVQGIGQPQHF. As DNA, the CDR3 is TGTGCCAGTAGTATAGCGGTCCAGGGAATAGGTCAGCCCCAGCATTTT.

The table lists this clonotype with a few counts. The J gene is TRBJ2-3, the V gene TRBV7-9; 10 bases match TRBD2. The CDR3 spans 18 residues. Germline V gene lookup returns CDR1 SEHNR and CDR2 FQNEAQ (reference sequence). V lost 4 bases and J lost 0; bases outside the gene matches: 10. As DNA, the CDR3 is TGTGCCAGCAGCTCTCCCTATAGCGGGGGGCCTAGCACAGATACGCAGTATTTT. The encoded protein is CASSSPYSGGPSTDTQYF. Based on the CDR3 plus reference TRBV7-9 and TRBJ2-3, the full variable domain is DTGVSQNPRHKITKRGQNVTFRCDPISEHNRLYWYRQTLGQGPEFLTYFQNEAQLEKSRLLSDRFSAERPKGSFSTLEIQRTEQGDSAMYLCASSSPYSGGPSTDTQYFGPGTRLTVL.

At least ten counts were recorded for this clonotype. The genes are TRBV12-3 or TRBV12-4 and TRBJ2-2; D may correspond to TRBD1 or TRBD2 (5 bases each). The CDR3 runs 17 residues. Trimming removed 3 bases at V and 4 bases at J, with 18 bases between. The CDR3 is CASSFPGRAEITGELFF. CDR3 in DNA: TGTGCCAGCAGTTTCCCGGGGCGAGCGGAGATCACCGGGGAGCTGTTTTTT.